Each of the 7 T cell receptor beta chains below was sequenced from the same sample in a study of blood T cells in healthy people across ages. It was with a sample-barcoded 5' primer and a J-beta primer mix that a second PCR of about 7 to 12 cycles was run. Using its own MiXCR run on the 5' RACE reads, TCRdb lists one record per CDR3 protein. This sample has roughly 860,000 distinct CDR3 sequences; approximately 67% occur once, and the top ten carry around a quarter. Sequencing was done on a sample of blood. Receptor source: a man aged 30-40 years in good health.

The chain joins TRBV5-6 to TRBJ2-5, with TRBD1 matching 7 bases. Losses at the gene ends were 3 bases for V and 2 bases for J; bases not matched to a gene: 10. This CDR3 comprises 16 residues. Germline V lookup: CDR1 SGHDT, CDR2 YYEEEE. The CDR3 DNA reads TGTGCCAGCAGCTCGACCGGAAGACAGGGACAAGAGACCCAGTACTTC. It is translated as CASSSTGRQGQETQYF.

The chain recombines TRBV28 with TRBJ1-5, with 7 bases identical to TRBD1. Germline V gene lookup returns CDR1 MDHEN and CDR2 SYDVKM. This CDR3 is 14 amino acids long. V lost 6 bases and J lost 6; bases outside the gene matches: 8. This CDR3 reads CASRTGTAGQPQHF. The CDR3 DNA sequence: TGTGCCAGCAGGACCGGGACAGCCGGTCAGCCCCAGCATTTT.

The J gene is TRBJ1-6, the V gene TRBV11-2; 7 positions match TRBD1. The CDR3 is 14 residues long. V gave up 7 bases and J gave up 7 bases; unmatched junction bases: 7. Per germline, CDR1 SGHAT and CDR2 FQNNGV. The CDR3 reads CASNRQGINSPLHF. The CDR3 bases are TGTGCCAGCAACCGACAGGGTATAAATTCACCCCTCCACTTT.

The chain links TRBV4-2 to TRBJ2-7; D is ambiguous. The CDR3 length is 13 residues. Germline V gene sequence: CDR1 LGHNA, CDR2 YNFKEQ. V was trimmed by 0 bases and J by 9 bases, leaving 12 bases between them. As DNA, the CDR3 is TGTGCCAGCAGCCAAGATCCGGCTCCAGTGCAGTACTTC. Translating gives CASSQDPAPVQYF.

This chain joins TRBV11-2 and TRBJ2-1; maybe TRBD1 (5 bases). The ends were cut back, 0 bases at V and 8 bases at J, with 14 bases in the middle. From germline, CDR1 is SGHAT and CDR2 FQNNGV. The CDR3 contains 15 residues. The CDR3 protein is CASSLDGRVGDEQFF. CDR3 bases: TGTGCCAGCAGCTTAGACGGCAGGGTGGGTGATGAGCAGTTCTTC.

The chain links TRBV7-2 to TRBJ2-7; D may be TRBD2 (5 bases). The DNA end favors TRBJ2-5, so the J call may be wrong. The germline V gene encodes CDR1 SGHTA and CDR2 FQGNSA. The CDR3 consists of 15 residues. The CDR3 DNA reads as TGTGCCAGCAGCTTAGATCTAGCCCCGGGAGAGACCCAGTACTTC. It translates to CASSLDLAPGETQYF.

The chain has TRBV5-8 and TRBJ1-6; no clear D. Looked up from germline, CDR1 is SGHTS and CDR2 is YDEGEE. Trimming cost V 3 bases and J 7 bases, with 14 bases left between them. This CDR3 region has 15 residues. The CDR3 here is CASSYTIGLNSPLHF. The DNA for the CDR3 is TGTGCCAGCAGCTATACGATAGGGCTAAATTCACCCCTCCACTTT.